Listed below are T cell receptor beta chains from one sample, sequenced in a study of blood T cell repertoires in COVID-19. Data came from immunoSEQ multiplex PCR; TCRdb stores just in-frame clones and leaves some out. The sample contains approximately 100,000 clones, around 90% of which appear only once. The sequenced material came from peripheral blood. The receptors derive from a human donor in a cohort sampled during active COVID-19. CDR3s include the opening cysteine and the closing phenylalanine or tryptophan. A D gene is named only where the DNA matches it firmly. Not every row has a clone size; where given, it reads once, few, many or a size class.

TRBJ1-1,-,-,TRBV7-2,CASSLGAGMNTEAFF,TGTGCCAGCAGCTTAGGGGCAGGGATGAACACTGAAGCTTTCTTT
TRBJ2-1,-,-,TRBV2,CASNYQPYNEQFF,TGTGCCAGCAACTACCAACCCTACAATGAGCAGTTCTTC
TRBJ1-6,-,-,TRBV29-1,CSVDSGYNSPLHF,TGCAGCGTTGATTCAGGGTATAATTCACCCCTCCACTTT
TRBJ2-3,-,TRBD2,TRBV3-1/TRBV3-2,CASSPPWPSGPSSTDTQYF,TGTGCCAGCAGCCCCCCCTGGCCTAGCGGGCCGTCTAGCACAGATACGCAGTATTTT
TRBJ1-5,-,-,TRBV4-1,CASSQGEGQPQHF,TGCGCCAGCAGCCAGGGGGAGGGTCAGCCCCAGCATTTT
TRBJ2-7,-,-,TRBV10-3,CAISESPGYEQYF,TGTGCCATCAGTGAGTCCCCGGGCTACGAGCAGTACTTC
TRBJ2-7,-,TRBD1,TRBV11-2,CASSLDQGGQGAYEQYF,TGTGCCAGCAGCTTAGATCAGGGTGGACAGGGGGCCTACGAGCAGTACTTC
TRBJ1-4,once,-,TRBV9,CASSALRDPGSLSGEKLFF,TGTGCCAGCAGCGCTCTTCGTGACCCGGGGTCCCTATCGGGAGAAAAACTGTTTTTT
TRBJ1-2,-,-,TRBV29-1,CSVALTVNYGYTF,TGCAGCGTTGCCTTGACAGTTAACTATGGCTACACCTTC
TRBJ2-1,-,TRBD1,TRBV5-1,CASSLARGQGVEQFF,TGCGCCAGCAGCTTGGCGAGGGGGCAGGGGGTTGAGCAGTTCTTC
TRBJ2-6,-,TRBD1,TRBV28,CASIPGQFSGANVLTF,TGTGCCAGCATCCCGGGACAGTTCTCTGGGGCCAACGTCCTGACTTTC
TRBJ2-7,few,TRBD2,TRBV9,CASSVGGSGAYEQYF,TGTGCCAGCAGCGTAGGGGGTAGCGGGGCTTACGAGCAGTACTTC
TRBJ2-2,once,TRBD2,TRBV4-2,CASSEASGSNTGELFF,TGTGCCAGCAGCGAAGCTAGCGGGAGCAACACCGGGGAGCTGTTTTTT
TRBJ1-2,once,TRBD1,TRBV4-1,CASRYLGTGDGYTF,TGCGCCAGCAGATATCTCGGGACAGGGGATGGCTACACCTTC
TRBJ1-1,-,-,TRBV7-2,CASSLPGKAEAFF,TGTGCCAGCAGCCTTCCAGGGAAGGCTGAAGCTTTCTTT
TRBJ2-3,-,-,TRBV6-5,CASSYSARDTDTQYF,TGTGCCAGCAGTTACTCGGCTAGAGACACAGATACGCAGTATTTT
TRBJ1-3,-,-,TRBV19,CASSIGQTLLGNTIYF,TGTGCCAGTAGTATCGGACAGACCCTCCTGGGAAACACCATATATTTT
TRBJ1-6,-,TRBD1,TRBV5-4,CASSPDRGGYNSPLHF,TGTGCCAGCAGCCCGGACAGGGGTGGGTATAATTCACCCCTCCACTTT
TRBJ2-7,once,TRBD1,TRBV18,CASSPRDSSYEQYF,TGTGCCAGCTCTCCCCGGGACAGCTCCTACGAGCAGTACTTC
TRBJ2-2,-,TRBD1,TRBV2,CASGQGAAGELFF,TGTGCCAGCGGTCAGGGGGCAGCGGGGGAGCTGTTTTTT
TRBJ2-7,-,-,TRBV19,CASNKGALYYEQYF,TGTGCCAGTAATAAAGGGGCCTTATACTACGAGCAGTACTTC
TRBJ1-4,-,-,TRBV14,CASSQGQTTNEKLFF,TGTGCCAGCAGCCAAGGGCAGACAACTAATGAAAAACTGTTTTTT
TRBJ1-6,-,-,TRBV7-9,CASSLGSTRNSPLHF,TGTGCCAGCAGCTTAGGCTCCACGAGAAATTCACCCCTCCACTTT
TRBJ2-7,-,TRBD2,TRBV18,CASSQEGALAGGRFEQYF,TGTGCCAGCTCGCAGGAGGGGGCCCTAGCGGGAGGCCGTTTCGAGCAGTACTTC
TRBJ1-5,-,-,TRBV15,CATRHNGGVYSNQPQHF,TGTGCCACCAGACATAATGGGGGGGTCTACAGCAATCAGCCCCAGCATTTT
TRBJ2-3,once,TRBD1,TRBV7-2,CASSTRTGGTDTQYF,TGTGCCAGCAGCACTCGGACAGGGGGGACAGATACGCAGTATTTT
TRBJ2-3,-,-,TRBV5-1,CASSLGIPTDTQYF,TGCGCCAGCAGCTTGGGTATCCCCACAGATACGCAGTATTTT
TRBJ1-5,-,-,TRBV28,CASSLFRNQPQHF,TGTGCCAGCAGTTTATTCAGGAATCAGCCCCAGCATTTT
TRBJ2-7,-,-,TRBV28,CASSSDSSPFYEQYF,TGTGCCAGCAGTTCCGACAGTTCCCCTTTCTACGAGCAGTACTTC
TRBJ2-1,-,TRBD2,TRBV20-1,CSASSKAGGPGEQFF,TGCAGTGCTAGTAGTAAGGCGGGGGGGCCTGGTGAGCAGTTCTTC
TRBJ2-7,-,TRBD2,TRBV7-6,CASSLTTSGSYEQYF,TGTGCCAGCAGCTTAACGACTAGCGGGAGTTACGAGCAGTACTTC
TRBJ2-2,-,-,TRBV7-3,CASSLGGTGELFF,TGTGCCAGCAGCCTAGGGGGAACCGGGGAGCTGTTTTTT
TRBJ1-4,-,-,TRBV9,CASSVSGTATNEKLFF,TGTGCCAGCAGCGTTTCGGGGACTGCAACTAATGAAAAACTGTTTTTT
TRBJ1-3,-,TRBD1,TRBV5-1,CASSDRGQVDTIYF,TGCGCCAGCAGCGACAGGGGGCAAGTCGACACCATATATTTT
TRBJ2-1,-,-,TRBV7-9,CASSPRQATPLYDEQFF,TGTGCCAGCAGCCCCAGACAGGCAACCCCCCTTTACGATGAGCAGTTCTTC
TRBJ2-5,-,-,TRBV27,CASYNRKETQYF,TGTGCCAGCTACAACAGGAAAGAGACCCAGTACTTC
TRBJ1-5,-,-,TRBV19,CACSGGANNQPQHF,TGTGCCTGCAGCGGGGGTGCGAACAATCAGCCCCAGCATTTT
TRBJ2-3,-,TRBD2,TRBV28,CASSLGTGTSGSKADTQYF,TGTGCCAGCAGTTTAGGGACCGGGACTAGCGGGAGTAAGGCAGATACGCAGTATTTT
TRBJ1-1,-,-,TRBV5-8,CASSLGRVRTEAFF,TGTGCCAGCAGCTTGGGCAGGGTTAGGACTGAAGCTTTCTTT
TRBJ2-7,few,-,TRBV7-6,CASSLEPRVDYEQYF,TGTGCCAGCAGCTTAGAACCCCGGGTGGACTACGAGCAGTACTTC
TRBJ1-1,few,-,TRBV24-1,CATSDSSGYGAFF,TGTGCCACCAGTGATTCATCGGGGTACGGAGCTTTCTTT